The T cell receptor (beta chain) described here comes from a study of blood T cell repertoires in COVID-19. Study information: Acute and convalescent COVID-19 specimens originated in the United States, Italy and Spain.

Germline V lookup: CDR1 SGHTA, CDR2 FQGNSA. V was clipped by 5 bases and J by 0 bases; unmatched bases: 6. The CDR3 covers 17 residues. Study processing details: The authors estimated nucleated cell counts from reference gene primer amplification. Assay used: immunoSEQ multiplex PCR; TCRdb lists only in-frame clones, some missing. V, J and clone size are those of that table, while D and trimming were read from the DNA. The repertoire holds roughly 100,000 clones, with about nine tenths as singletons. The origin of this receptor is a woman between 45 and 65 years old with COVID-19, enrolled during active disease. This rearrangement joins TRBV7-2 to TRBJ1-6; 8 bases align to TRBD1. Material: peripheral blood. CDR3 sequence: CASSPRQGLSYNSPLHF. CDR3 DNA: TGTGCCAGCAGCCCGAGACAGGGGCTCTCCTATAATTCACCCCTCCACTTT.